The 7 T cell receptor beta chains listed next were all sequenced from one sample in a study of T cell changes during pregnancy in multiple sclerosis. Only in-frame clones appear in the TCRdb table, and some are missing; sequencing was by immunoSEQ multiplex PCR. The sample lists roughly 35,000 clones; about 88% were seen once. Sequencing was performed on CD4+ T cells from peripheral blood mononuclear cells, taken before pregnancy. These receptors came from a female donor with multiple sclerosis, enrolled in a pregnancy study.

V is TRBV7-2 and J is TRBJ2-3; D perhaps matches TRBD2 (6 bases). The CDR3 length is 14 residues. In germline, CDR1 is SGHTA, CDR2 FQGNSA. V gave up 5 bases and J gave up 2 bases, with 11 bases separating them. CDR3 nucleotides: TGTGCCAGCAGCCGGGGCGGGAACACAGATACGCAGTATTTT. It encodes CASSRGGNTDTQYF.

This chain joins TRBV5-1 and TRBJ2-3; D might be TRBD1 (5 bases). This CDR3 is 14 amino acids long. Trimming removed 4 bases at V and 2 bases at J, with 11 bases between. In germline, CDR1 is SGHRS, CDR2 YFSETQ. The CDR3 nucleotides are TGCGCCAGCAGCGTTCGACAGTTCACAGATACGCAGTATTTT. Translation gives CASSVRQFTDTQYF. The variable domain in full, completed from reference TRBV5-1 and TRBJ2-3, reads KAGVTQTPRYLIKTRGQQVTLSCSPISGHRSVSWYQQTPGQGLQFLFEYFSETQRNKGNFPGRFSGRQFSNSRSEMNVSTLELGDSALYLCASSVRQFTDTQYFGPGTRLTVL.

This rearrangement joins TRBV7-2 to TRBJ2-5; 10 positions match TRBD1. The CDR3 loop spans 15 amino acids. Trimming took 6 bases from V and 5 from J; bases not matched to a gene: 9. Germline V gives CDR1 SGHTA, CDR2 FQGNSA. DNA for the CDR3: TGTGCCAGCAGACCTCGACAGGGGGCTTTGGAGACCCAGTACTTC. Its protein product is CASRPRQGALETQYF.

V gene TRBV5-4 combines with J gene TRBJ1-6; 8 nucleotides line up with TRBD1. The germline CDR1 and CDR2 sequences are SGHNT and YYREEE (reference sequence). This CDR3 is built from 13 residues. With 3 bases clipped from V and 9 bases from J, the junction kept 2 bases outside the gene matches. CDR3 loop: CASSSGQGSPLHF. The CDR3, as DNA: TGTGCCAGCAGCTCAGGACAGGGTTCACCCCTCCACTTT.

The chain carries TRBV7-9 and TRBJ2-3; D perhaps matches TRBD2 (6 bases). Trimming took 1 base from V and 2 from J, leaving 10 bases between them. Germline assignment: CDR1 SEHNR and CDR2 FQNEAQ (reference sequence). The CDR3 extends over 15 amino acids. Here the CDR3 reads CASSLGRGYTDTQYF. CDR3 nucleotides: TGTGCCAGCAGCTTAGGGCGGGGATACACAGATACGCAGTATTTT.

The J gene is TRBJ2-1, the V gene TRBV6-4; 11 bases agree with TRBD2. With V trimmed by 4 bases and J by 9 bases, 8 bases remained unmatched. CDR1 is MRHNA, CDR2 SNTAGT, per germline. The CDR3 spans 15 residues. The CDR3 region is CASSATSGSNGEQFF. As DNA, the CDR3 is TGTGCCAGCAGTGCCACTAGCGGGAGTAATGGTGAGCAGTTCTTC.

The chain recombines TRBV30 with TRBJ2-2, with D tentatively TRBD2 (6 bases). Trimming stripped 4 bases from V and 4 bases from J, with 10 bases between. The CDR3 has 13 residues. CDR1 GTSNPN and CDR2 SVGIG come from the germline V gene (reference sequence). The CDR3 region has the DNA TGTGCCTGGAATCGGGGGACCACCGGGGAGCTGTTTTTT. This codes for CAWNRGTTGELFF.